These 27 T cell receptor beta chains came from one sample sequenced in a study of regulatory T cells in long-lasting Graves disease. This sample's time point: persistent/refractory GD, antithyroid drugs over 5 years with positive TRAb. The TCR library used RNA extracted from PBMCs. CDR3 regions were amplified by Arm-PCR using iRepertoire HTBI primers to build TCR beta libraries. TCRdb ran MiXCR on the multiplex PCR reads and lists one entry per CDR3 protein. The data show fewer than 400,000 distinct CDR3 sequences, with about 20% seen just once and less than 35% held by the top ten. The material sequenced was peripheral blood mononuclear cells (PBMCs), taken when the disease was refractory, from a patient treated with antithyroid drugs. The receptor source for this set is a female donor with Graves disease.

This clonotype appeared a few times. This chain uses TRBV5-1 with TRBJ2-2; 7 bases are a match to TRBD2. Germline CDR1 and CDR2: SGHRS and YFSETQ. With V trimmed by 0 bases and J by 6 bases, 5 bases remained unmatched. The CDR3 is made up of 15 amino acids. The CDR3 sequence: CASSLGPAGAGELFF. The CDR3 region has the DNA TGCGCCAGCAGCTTGGGCCCGGCGGGGGCCGGGGAGCTGTTTTTT.

This chain joins TRBV29-1 and TRBJ2-7; possibly TRBD2 for D (8 bases). Germline V gene lookup returns CDR1 SQVTM and CDR2 ANQGSEA. This CDR3 spans 14 amino acids. V shed 6 bases and J shed 0 bases, with 15 bases lying between them. CDR3 sequence (DNA): TGCAGCGTCGTTAGCGGGACAGCCTCCTACGAGCAGTACTTC. Translated: CSVVSGTASYEQYF.

The chain recombines TRBV7-3 with TRBJ2-3; D might be TRBD2 (5 bases). CDR1 and CDR2 from the germline V gene are SGHTA and FQGTGA. The CDR3 is 14 residues long. Trimming took off 4 bases at V and 0 bases at J, with 8 bases between the two ends. The CDR3 DNA is TGTGCCAGCAGCTCGACTACTAGCACAGATACGCAGTATTTT. Its protein product is CASSSTTSTDTQYF.

This sequence joins TRBV7-2 and TRBJ1-5; 7 nucleotides line up with TRBD1. Trimming cost V 1 base and J 7 bases; bases outside gene matches: 7. Germline loops: CDR1 SGHTA, CDR2 FQGNSA. CDR3 length equals 15 residues. CDR3 DNA sequence: TGTGCCAGCAGCTTAGGTCTTGACAGGGCACAGCCCCAGCATTTT. The encoded protein is CASSLGLDRAQPQHF.

This clonotype was recorded at least ten times. The chain is built from TRBV28 and TRBJ2-5, with no clear D. The CDR3 is 15 amino acids. Trimming took off 6 bases at V and 5 bases at J, with 19 bases between the two ends. Germline lookup yields CDR1 MDHEN and CDR2 SYDVKM. DNA of the CDR3: TGTGCCAGCAGCCTAGGCCGGAGAGCCTGGGAGACCCAGTACTTC. The encoded protein is CASSLGRRAWETQYF.

This clonotype occurred many times. The chain is built from TRBV2 and TRBJ2-2; no firm D call. V dropped 0 bases and J dropped 6 bases, with 8 bases sitting between them. This CDR3 has 14 residues. CDR1 and CDR2 (germline): SNHLY, FYNNEI. In DNA, the CDR3 is TGTGCCAGCAGTGAAGCGCCCCTAGCCGGGGAGCTGTTTTTT. The encoded protein is CASSEAPLAGELFF.

V gene TRBV12-3 or TRBV12-4 combines with J gene TRBJ2-3; tentatively, D is TRBD1 or TRBD2 (5 bases each). V shed 6 bases and J shed 5 bases, with 9 bases lying between them. The CDR3 runs to 12 residues. DNA for the CDR3: TGTGCCAGCAGCGGGACGGGAGATACGCAGTATTTT. It specifies CASSGTGDTQYF.

With regard to this clonotype: The junction departs from germline at one end; a sequencing error may be responsible. This sequence joins TRBV5-1 and TRBJ1-1, with D unresolved. The CDR3 loop spans 16 amino acids. From germline, CDR1 is SGHRS and CDR2 YFSETQ. CDR3: CASSSRTHTLNTGAFF. In DNA form, the CDR3 reads TGCGCCAGCAGCTCCCGTACTCATACCTTGAACACTGGAGCTTTCTTT.

This clonotype came up many times. This CDR3 reads CASSEQGTFSGANVLTF. In nucleotides, the CDR3 is TGTGCCAGCAGTGAACAGGGGACCTTCTCTGGGGCCAACGTCCTGACTTTC. V is TRBV2 and J is TRBJ2-6, with D possibly matching TRBD1 (6 bases). Between the trimmed V and J ends, which lost 2 bases and 0 bases, there was a span of 11 bases. Germline values: CDR1 SNHLY, CDR2 FYNNEI. This CDR3 comprises 17 residues.

J is TRBJ2-2 and V is TRBV7-9, with TRBD1 matching 11 bases. Germline V lookup: CDR1 SEHNR, CDR2 FQNEAQ (reference sequence). The J segment lost 7 bases and the V segment lost 5 bases, leaving 9 bases of the junction unmatched. CDR3 length: 16 amino acids. The CDR3 bases are TGTGCCAGCAGCCCCGGGACAGGGGGTGCGAACGGGGAGCTGTTTTTT. Protein product: CASSPGTGGANGELFF. The full variable domain, its missing parts supplied by reference TRBV7-9 and TRBJ2-2, is DTGVSQNPRHKITKRGQNVTFRCDPISEHNRLYWYRQTLGQGPEFLTYFQNEAQLEKSRLLSDRFSAERPKGSFSTLEIQRTEQGDSAMYLCASSPGTGGANGELFFGEGSRLTVL.

The chain combines TRBV19 with TRBJ2-7, with unresolved D. CDR1 LNHDA and CDR2 SQIVND come from the germline V gene (reference sequence). The V end was cut by 7 bases, the J end by 0 bases, with 10 bases between. CDR3 length equals 13 residues. This CDR3 reads CASTRTDSYEQYF. CDR3 in DNA: TGTGCCAGTACCAGGACGGACTCCTACGAGCAGTACTTC.

A few counts support this clonotype. The rearrangement links TRBV15 to TRBJ1-5, with D possibly matching TRBD1 (6 bases). This CDR3 has 15 residues. Germline CDR1 and CDR2: LNHNV and YYDKDF (reference sequence). Trimming left V 5 bases short and J 0 bases short, with 11 bases between. The CDR3 region has the DNA TGTGCCACCAGCCTCGACAGGTATAGCAATCAGCCCCAGCATTTT. It is translated as CATSLDRYSNQPQHF.

The chain links TRBV19 to TRBJ1-2, with D possibly matching TRBD1 (5 bases). Germline CDR1 LNHDA, CDR2 SQIVND (reference sequence). The CDR3 spans 15 residues. With 6 bases removed from V and 4 bases from J, the gap between germline ends came to 18 bases. The CDR3 sequence: CASSPFSGGSYGYTF. The CDR3 nucleotides are TGTGCCAGTAGCCCATTCTCTGGGGGTAGCTATGGCTACACCTTC.

This sequence joins TRBV20-1 and TRBJ1-3; D possibly corresponds to TRBD1 (5 bases). Germline V gene lookup returns CDR1 DFQATT and CDR2 SNEGSKA (reference sequence). The V and J ends lost 1 base and 0 bases respectively, with 10 bases between them. The CDR3 is 15 residues long. CDR3 protein: CSARGRGNSGNTIYF. The CDR3 nucleotides are TGCAGTGCTAGAGGGCGGGGGAACTCTGGAAACACCATATATTTT.

This clonotype has a count of ten or more. V is TRBV6-1 and J is TRBJ2-7; D is unresolved. V lost 7 bases and J lost 0, with 16 bases in between. CDR3 length equals 15 residues. Germline loops: CDR1 MNHNS, CDR2 SASEGT. CDR3 bases: TGTGCCAGCACCGACTCCTGGACGGTCTCCTACGAGCAGTACTTC. Translated, it gives CASTDSWTVSYEQYF.

In this sample, this clonotype turned up a few times. The chain links TRBV20-1 to TRBJ2-7; 10 bases are shared with TRBD2. Germline-derived CDR1 and CDR2 are DFQATT and SNEGSKA (reference sequence). CDR3 length equals 15 residues. V lost 3 bases to trimming and J lost 2 bases; unmatched junction nucleotides: 7. The DNA of the CDR3 is TGCAGTGCTAGTCTAGCTAGCGGGAGTCCCTACGAGCAGTACTTC. Its translation is CSASLASGSPYEQYF.

This chain links TRBV19 with TRBJ1-2; no definite D call. V was clipped by 2 bases and J by 3 bases, with 10 bases between them. The CDR3 is made up of 14 amino acids. CDR1 and CDR2 from the germline V gene are LNHDA and SQIVND (reference sequence). The CDR3 region has the DNA TGTGCCAGTAGTATATCGACGCATGACTATGGCTACACCTTC. This codes for CASSISTHDYGYTF.

The J gene is TRBJ1-1, the V gene TRBV9; TRBD1 agrees at 9 bases. The CDR3 consists of 14 residues. With V trimmed by 3 bases and J by 6 bases, 6 bases remained unmatched. Germline V gives CDR1 SGDLS, CDR2 YYNGEE. CDR3: CASSAGTGTAEAFF. The CDR3 region has the DNA TGTGCCAGCAGCGCGGGGACAGGGACCGCTGAAGCTTTCTTT.

This clonotype was recorded a few times. The rearrangement uses TRBV5-5 and TRBJ2-7; possibly TRBD2 for D (5 bases). Germline V lookup: CDR1 SGHKS, CDR2 YYEKEE (reference sequence). The CDR3 is made up of 16 amino acids. Trimming shortened V by 4 bases and J by 3 bases, and 20 bases separated the two germline ends. The CDR3 loop reads CASSPRTGVRDYEQYF. CDR3 coding DNA: TGTGCCAGCAGCCCTCGTACTGGGGTTCGGGACTACGAGCAGTACTTC.

This clonotype was detected ten times or more. V usage is TRBV2 and J usage is TRBJ2-5; possibly TRBD2 for D (5 bases). Between the trimmed V and J ends, which lost 5 bases and 5 bases, there was a span of 15 bases. The CDR3 is 14 residues long. Germline V gene lookup returns CDR1 SNHLY and CDR2 FYNNEI. The CDR3: CASSRTPLRETQYF. The DNA of the CDR3 is TGTGCCAGCAGTCGGACTCCCCTTAGGGAGACCCAGTACTTC.

The chain is built from TRBV20-1 and TRBJ2-7; D is perhaps TRBD2 (5 bases). Germline V gene lookup returns CDR1 DFQATT and CDR2 SNEGSKA (reference sequence). This CDR3 has 15 residues. The V end was cut by 3 bases, the J end by 4 bases, with 19 bases between. CDR3 coding DNA: TGCAGTGCTAGCGTTTTGAGAGGGAGTGGGTACGAGCAGTACTTC. It codes for CSASVLRGSGYEQYF.

Concerning this clonotype itself: A read error is possible here, since a much larger clone lies one base away. The chain recombines TRBV28 with TRBJ2-7; maybe TRBD1 (6 bases). V dropped 1 base and J dropped 7 bases, with 17 bases sitting between them. Germline V gives CDR1 MDHEN, CDR2 SYDVKM. The CDR3 sequence is 15 residues long. DNA of the CDR3: TGTGCCAGCAGTTTATCTCCTAGATCCAGGGGAGAGCAGTACTTC. Its protein is CASSLSPRSRGEQYF.

On this clonotype itself: A much larger clonotype is one base distant, so this may be a read error. V is TRBV29-1 and J is TRBJ1-2, with TRBD1 as a possible D gene (5 bases). This CDR3 has 16 amino acids. Germline V gives CDR1 SQVTM, CDR2 ANQGSEA. Trimming removed 4 bases at V and 7 bases at J, with 25 bases between. CDR3 protein: CSVALSSGRVPSGYTF. The CDR3 bases are TGCAGCGTTGCACTCTCTTCAGGGCGCGTACCCTCTGGCTACACCTTC.

In this sample, this clonotype turned up many times. CDR3: CASSVNVPYEQYF. Written as DNA, the CDR3 is TGTGCCAGCAGTGTTAACGTCCCCTACGAGCAGTACTTC. The chain has TRBV6-1 and TRBJ2-7, with D unresolved. CDR1 is MNHNS, CDR2 SASEGT, per germline. The CDR3 length is 13 residues. V shed 4 bases and J shed 2 bases, with 9 bases lying between them.

V is TRBV5-6 and J is TRBJ1-2; tentative D call: TRBD1 (5 bases). The germline V gene has CDR1 SGHDT and CDR2 YYEEEE. This CDR3 contains 16 residues. The V end was cut by 1 base, the J end by 1 base, with 14 bases between. CDR3 nucleotides: TGTGCCAGCAGCTTGCCAGGGCAGACCTATAACTATGGCTACACCTTC. This encodes CASSLPGQTYNYGYTF.

The J gene is TRBJ1-2, the V gene TRBV19; tentatively, D is TRBD1 (5 bases). Germline V CDR1 and CDR2: LNHDA, SQIVND (reference sequence). The CDR3 extends over 14 amino acids. V lost 3 bases and J lost 3, with 11 bases in between. The CDR3 sequence: CASSIYGGDYGYTF. The CDR3 DNA is TGTGCCAGTAGTATTTATGGAGGGGACTATGGCTACACCTTC.

This clonotype was picked up many times. The rearrangement links TRBV7-2 to TRBJ1-2; D is possibly TRBD1 (5 bases). This CDR3 has 13 amino acids. V lost 3 bases and J 4 bases, leaving 9 bases between the germline ends. Germline V gene sequence: CDR1 SGHTA, CDR2 FQGNSA. In DNA, the CDR3 is TGTGCCAGCAGCTTGGCAGGGTTCTATGGCTACACCTTC. Amino acids: CASSLAGFYGYTF.